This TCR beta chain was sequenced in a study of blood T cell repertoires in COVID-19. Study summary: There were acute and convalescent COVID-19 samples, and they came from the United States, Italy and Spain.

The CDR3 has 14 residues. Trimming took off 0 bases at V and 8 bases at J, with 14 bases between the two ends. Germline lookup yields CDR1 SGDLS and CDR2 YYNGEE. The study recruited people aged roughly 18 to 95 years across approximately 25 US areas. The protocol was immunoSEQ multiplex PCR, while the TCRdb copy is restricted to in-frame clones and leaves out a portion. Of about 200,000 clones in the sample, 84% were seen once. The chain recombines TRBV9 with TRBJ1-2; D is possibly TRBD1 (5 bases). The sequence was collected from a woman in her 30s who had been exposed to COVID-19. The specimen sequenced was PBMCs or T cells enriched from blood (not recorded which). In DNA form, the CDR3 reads TGTGCCAGCAGCGTAGCAGAGCAGGGCTCGGGCTACACCTTC. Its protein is CASSVAEQGSGYTF.